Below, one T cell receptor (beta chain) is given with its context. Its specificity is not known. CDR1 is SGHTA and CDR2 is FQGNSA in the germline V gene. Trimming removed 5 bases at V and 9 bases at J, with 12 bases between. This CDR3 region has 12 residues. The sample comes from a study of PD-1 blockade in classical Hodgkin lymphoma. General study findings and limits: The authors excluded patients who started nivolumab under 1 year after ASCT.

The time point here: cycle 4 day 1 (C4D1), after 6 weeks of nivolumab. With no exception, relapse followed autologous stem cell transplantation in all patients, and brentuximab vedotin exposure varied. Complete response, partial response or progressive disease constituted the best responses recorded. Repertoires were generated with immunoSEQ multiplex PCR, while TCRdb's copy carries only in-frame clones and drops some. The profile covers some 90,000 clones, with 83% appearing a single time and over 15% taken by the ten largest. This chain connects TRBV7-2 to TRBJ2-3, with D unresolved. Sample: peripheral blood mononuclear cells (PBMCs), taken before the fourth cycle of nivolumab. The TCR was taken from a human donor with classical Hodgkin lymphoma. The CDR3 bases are TGTGCCAGCAGCCCCTCGATTCCAACGCAGTATTTT. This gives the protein CASSPSIPTQYF.